These 25 T cell receptor beta chains share one sample of origin, sequenced in a study of early T cells in non-severe SARS-CoV-2 infection. MiXCR, run by TCRdb on the 5' RACE reads, gives a single entry per CDR3 protein. The sample yields about 84,000 distinct CDR3 sequences, about 12% seen once. The material sequenced was whole blood. Every receptor here comes from an adult who was a healthcare worker with PCR-confirmed SARS-CoV-2 infection or an uninfected control (not recorded which).

This clonotype came up many times. This chain links TRBV16 with TRBJ2-7; no clear D gene. This CDR3 region has 17 residues. V was trimmed by 1 base and J by 0 bases, leaving 16 bases between them. Germline loops: CDR1 KGHSY, CDR2 FQNENV. The CDR3 nucleotides read TGTGCCAGCAGCCAATATTTATCTTTCTCCAGCTCCTACGAGCAGTACTTC. It yields the protein CASSQYLSFSSSYEQYF.

The sample holds a few counts of this clonotype. The rearrangement links TRBV15 to TRBJ2-1; 10 bases are a match to TRBD2. The CDR3 spans 19 residues. Germline V lookup: CDR1 LNHNV, CDR2 YYDKDF (reference sequence). V gave up 0 bases and J gave up 3 bases; unmatched junction bases: 11. CDR3 DNA sequence: TGTGCCACCAGCAGAGATTCACCTAGCGGGAGCCATCGCTACAATGAGCAGTTCTTC. As protein: CATSRDSPSGSHRYNEQFF.

This chain uses TRBV6-5 with TRBJ2-7, with TRBD2 matching 12 bases. J lost 6 bases, V lost 4 bases, and 7 bases had no gene match. The CDR3 totals 15 residues. Germline V lookup: CDR1 MNHEY, CDR2 SVGAGI. As DNA, the CDR3 is TGTGCCAGCAGTTCCTTACTAGCGGGGGGAAGCGAGCAGTACTTC. Translation: CASSSLLAGGSEQYF.

This clonotype was seen repeatedly, ten times or more. The V call is TRBV28, the J call TRBJ1-1, with D uncertain. V was clipped by 7 bases and J by 1 base, with 10 bases between them. Per the germline V gene, CDR1 is MDHEN and CDR2 is SYDVKM. This CDR3 region has 13 residues. As DNA, the CDR3 is TGTGCCAGCATCCCTGGGCAGAACACTGAAGCTTTCTTT. Residues: CASIPGQNTEAFF.

The rearrangement joins TRBV11-2 to TRBJ2-1; 16 bases are a match to TRBD2. Germline V CDR1 and CDR2: SGHAT, FQNNGV. There are 19 residues in the CDR3. The V gene end was trimmed by 6 bases and the J gene end by 0 bases; junction bases not matched to a gene: 8. The CDR3 DNA sequence: TGTGCCAGCAGTGAGGGACTAGCGGGAGGGATAAGCTCCTACAATGAGCAGTTCTTC. It codes for CASSEGLAGGISSYNEQFF. Full variable domain (remainder filled in from reference TRBV11-2 and TRBJ2-1): EAGVAQSPRYKIIEKRQSVAFWCNPISGHATLYWYQQILGQGPKLLIQFQNNGVVDDSQLPKDRFSAERLKGVDSTLKIQPAKLEDSAVYLCASSEGLAGGISSYNEQFFGPGTRLTVL.

The chain uses TRBV28 and TRBJ2-7; no reliable D call. This CDR3 is built from 11 residues. Trimming took 6 bases from V and 2 from J, leaving 5 bases between them. Germline CDR1 and CDR2: MDHEN and SYDVKM. CDR3 sequence: CASSSAYEQYF. The DNA for the CDR3 is TGTGCCAGCAGCAGCGCCTACGAGCAGTACTTC.

This clonotype occurred many times. CDR3 sequence reads: CASGFPLAGGLNEQFF. The DNA for the CDR3 is TGTGCTAGTGGTTTTCCCCTAGCGGGAGGGCTAAATGAGCAGTTCTTC. The chain recombines TRBV12-5 with TRBJ2-1, with 12 bases aligning to TRBD2. V was clipped by 3 bases and J by 7 bases; unmatched bases: 7. This CDR3 contains 16 residues. Germline CDR1 LGHNT, CDR2 FRNRAP.

This clonotype appeared many times. The V call is TRBV7-3, the J call TRBJ1-5, with D hard to call. The length of the CDR3 is 13 residues. Per the germline V gene, CDR1 is SGHTA and CDR2 is FQGTGA. Trimming cost V 2 bases and J 1 base, with 3 bases left between them. CDR3 loop: CASSLVSNQPQHF. The CDR3, as DNA: TGTGCCAGCAGCTTAGTGAGCAATCAGCCCCAGCATTTT. Drawing the rest from reference TRBV7-3 and TRBJ1-5, the complete variable domain is GAGVSQTPSNKVTEKGKYVELRCDPISGHTALYWYRQSLGQGPEFLIYFQGTGAADDSGLPNDRFFAVRPEGSVSTLKIQRTERGDSAVYLCASSLVSNQPQHFGDGTRLSIL.

The CDR3 DNA sequence: TGTGCCAGTAGTATCAGGGCAGGGCTGATATCTGGGGCCAACGTCCTGACTTTC. Protein: CASSIRAGLISGANVLTF. V gene TRBV19 combines with J gene TRBJ2-6; tentatively, D is TRBD1 (5 bases). Trimming left V 3 bases short and J 1 base short, with 16 bases between. The CDR3 is made up of 18 amino acids. Germline-derived CDR1 and CDR2 are LNHDA and SQIVND (reference sequence).

This clonotype was picked up many times. The chain is built from TRBV10-2 and TRBJ2-7, with 9 bases that match TRBD1. The junction had 8 bases not matched to a gene; V was cut back by 6 bases and J by 2 bases. CDR1 is WSHSY and CDR2 is SAAADI in the germline V gene. The length of the CDR3 is 15 residues. The CDR3 DNA follows: TGCGCCAGCAGAGTACCGGGACAGGGCCCCTACGAGCAGTACTTC. Its translation is CASRVPGQGPYEQYF.

This clonotype was counted many times. The gene calls are TRBV10-3 and TRBJ2-1, with TRBD2 identical over 11 bases. Germline values: CDR1 ENHRY, CDR2 SYGVKD. V lost 6 bases and J lost 4; bases outside the gene matches: 8. The CDR3 totals 16 residues. The chain's CDR3 is CAISQTSGAPYNEQFF. For the CDR3, the DNA is TGTGCCATCAGCCAGACTAGCGGGGCGCCTTACAATGAGCAGTTCTTC.

This clonotype was detected only a few times. The V call is TRBV6-1, the J call TRBJ1-5; the match to TRBD1 covers 9 bases. V shed 7 bases, J shed 3 bases, and the junction held 7 bases outside the gene matches. Germline-derived CDR1 and CDR2 are MNHNS and SASEGT. This CDR3 is 15 amino acids long. The DNA for the CDR3 is TGTGCCAGCACCGGGGGGGACAGGGCCAATCAGCCCCAGCATTTT. Translated, it gives CASTGGDRANQPQHF.

The sample holds many counts of this clonotype. V gene TRBV7-9 combines with J gene TRBJ1-1; D is uncertain. The germline V gene has CDR1 SEHNR and CDR2 FQNEAQ (reference sequence). The CDR3 extends over 13 amino acids. The V gene lost 5 bases and the J gene lost 4 bases, with 11 bases spanning the gap. DNA for the CDR3: TGTGCCAGCAGCCATTGGTGGGGCACTGAAGCTTTCTTT. This translates into CASSHWWGTEAFF.

This clonotype was seen a few times. The chain has TRBV30 and TRBJ1-4, with D possibly being TRBD1 (6 bases). V gave up 7 bases and J gave up 5 bases, with 20 bases separating them. Germline assignment: CDR1 GTSNPN and CDR2 SVGIG (reference sequence). The CDR3 sequence is 15 residues long. CDR3 nucleotide sequence: TGTGCCTTTACCCGGGACACTTCGATCAATGAAAAACTGTTTTTT. It encodes CAFTRDTSINEKLFF.

The V and J genes are TRBV9 and TRBJ2-4; tentative D call: TRBD2 (5 bases). There are 15 residues in the CDR3. Germline CDR1 is SGDLS and CDR2 is YYNGEE. With 0 bases removed from V and 7 bases from J, the gap between germline ends came to 14 bases. In DNA, the CDR3 is TGTGCCAGCAGCGTAGATTCCGGGGTATTGAACATTCAGTACTTC. Residues: CASSVDSGVLNIQYF.

This clonotype was detected ten times or more. The chain couples TRBV14 to TRBJ2-4, with 7 bases lining up with TRBD1. This CDR3 has 16 residues. V was pared by 4 bases and J by 3 bases, with 9 bases of the junction left unmatched. In germline, CDR1 is SGHDN, CDR2 FVKESK. The CDR3, as DNA: TGTGCCAGCAGCCCTCGTAACAGGGGTTTCAAAAACATTCAGTACTTC. This codes for CASSPRNRGFKNIQYF.

The genes are TRBV12-3 or TRBV12-4 and TRBJ2-1; 7 bases match TRBD2. V lost 6 bases and J lost 11; bases outside the gene matches: 19. This CDR3 is 16 amino acids long. The CDR3 region is CASSLGAGEVRNKQFF. CDR3 sequence (DNA): TGTGCCAGCAGCCTCGGGGCGGGAGAGGTGAGAAATAAGCAGTTCTTC.

The chain employs TRBV12-5 and TRBJ1-4; 9 positions match TRBD1. Trimming cost V 6 bases and J 6 bases; bases outside gene matches: 5. CDR3 length: 14 residues. Looked up from germline, CDR1 is LGHNT and CDR2 is FRNRAP. DNA of the CDR3: TGTGCTAGTGGCCCCGGGACAGGGTATGAAAAACTGTTTTTT. This encodes CASGPGTGYEKLFF.

V usage is TRBV10-2 and J usage is TRBJ1-2, with 7 bases matching TRBD1. The CDR3 contains 15 residues. Germline V gene data show CDR1 as WSHSY and CDR2 as SAAADI. Unmatched junction bases numbered 6, after V lost 3 bases and J lost 2 bases. The CDR3 bases are TGCGCCAGCAGTGAATCAGGGGGGCTAAACTATGGCTACACCTTC. Amino acids: CASSESGGLNYGYTF.

This clonotype showed up just a few times. The chain is built from TRBV18 and TRBJ2-5; possible D gene TRBD1, 6 bases. The CDR3 is 13 residues long. V was trimmed by 3 bases and J by 4 bases, leaving 9 bases between them. Germline values: CDR1 KGHSH, CDR2 LQKENI. The DNA for the CDR3 is TGTGCCAGCTCACCCCAGGGGCGAGAGACCCAGTACTTC. It yields the protein CASSPQGRETQYF.

This clonotype was found a few times. The V gene is TRBV3-1, the J gene TRBJ2-3, with 9 bases fitting TRBD1. After removal of 4 bases from V and 3 bases from J, the junction contained 5 bases not matched to a gene. The length of the CDR3 is 15 residues. Germline V CDR1 and CDR2: LGHDT, YNNKEL (reference sequence). The CDR3 coding sequence is TGTGCCAGCAGCCGGGGACAGGGCGGGACAGATACGCAGTATTTT. Encoded protein: CASSRGQGGTDTQYF.

This clonotype was seen at least ten times. The CDR3 region has the DNA TGTGCCAGCAGCTCCCGGGACAGGGGGCATACCGGGGAGCTGTTTTTT. Its protein product is CASSSRDRGHTGELFF. V is TRBV11-3 and J is TRBJ2-2; the match to TRBD1 covers 12 bases. The trim removed 4 bases at V and 5 bases at J, leaving 5 bases unmatched. The CDR3 is 16 amino acids. Germline values: CDR1 SGHNT, CDR2 YENEEA.

V and J are TRBV28 and TRBJ2-2, with D possibly being TRBD2 (7 bases). This CDR3 region has 18 residues. The germline V gene has CDR1 MDHEN and CDR2 SYDVKM. V was cut by 5 bases and J by 3 bases, with 22 bases left in between. In DNA form, the CDR3 reads TGTGCCAGCAGTCCCCCCCTGACTTCCGGGGGGCACACCGGGGAGCTGTTTTTT. Residues: CASSPPLTSGGHTGELFF.

In its sample, this clonotype was seen many times. The gene calls are TRBV27 and TRBJ1-2; 7 bases are shared with TRBD1. Trimming removed 5 bases from V and 4 bases from J; junction bases left unmatched: 4. The CDR3 is 13 residues long. Germline V gene sequence: CDR1 MNHEY, CDR2 SMNVEV (reference sequence). The CDR3 here is CASSGGQRYGYTF. In DNA form, the CDR3 reads TGTGCCAGCAGTGGGGGACAGCGCTATGGCTACACCTTC.

In its sample, this clonotype was seen a few times. V usage is TRBV6-6 and J usage is TRBJ1-1; D gene ambiguous. The CDR3 has 13 amino acids. From germline, CDR1 is MNHNY and CDR2 SVGAGI (reference sequence). Deletions cut 2 bases from V and 2 bases from J, with 6 bases between. CDR3 sequence reads: CASSYQVNTEAFF. The CDR3 region has the DNA TGTGCCAGCAGTTACCAGGTAAACACTGAAGCTTTCTTT.